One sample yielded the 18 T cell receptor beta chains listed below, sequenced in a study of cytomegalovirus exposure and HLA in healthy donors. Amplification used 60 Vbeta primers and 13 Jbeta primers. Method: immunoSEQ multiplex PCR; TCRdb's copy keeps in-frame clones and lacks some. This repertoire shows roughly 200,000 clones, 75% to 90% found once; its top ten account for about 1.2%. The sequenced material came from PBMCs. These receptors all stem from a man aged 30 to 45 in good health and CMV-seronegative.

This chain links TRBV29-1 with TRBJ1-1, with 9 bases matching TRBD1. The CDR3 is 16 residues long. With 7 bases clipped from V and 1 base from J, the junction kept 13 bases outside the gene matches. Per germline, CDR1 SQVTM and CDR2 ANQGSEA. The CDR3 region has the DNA TGCAGCGGGTGGACAGGGGAGATGCCCCGGAACACTGAAGCTTTCTTT. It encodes CSGWTGEMPRNTEAFF.

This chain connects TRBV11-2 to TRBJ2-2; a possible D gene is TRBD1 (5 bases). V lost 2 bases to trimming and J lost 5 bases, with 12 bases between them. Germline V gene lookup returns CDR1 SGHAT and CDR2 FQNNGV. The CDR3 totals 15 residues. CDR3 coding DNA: TGTGCCAGCAGCTTAAGTGTCCAGGGTACCGGGGAGCTGTTTTTT. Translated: CASSLSVQGTGELFF.

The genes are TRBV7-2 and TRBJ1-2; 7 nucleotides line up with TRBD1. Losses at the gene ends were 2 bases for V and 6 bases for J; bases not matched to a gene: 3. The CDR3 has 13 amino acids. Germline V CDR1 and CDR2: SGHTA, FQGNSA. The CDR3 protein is CASSLRGRDGYTF. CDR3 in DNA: TGTGCCAGCAGCTTAAGGGGGCGCGATGGCTACACCTTC.

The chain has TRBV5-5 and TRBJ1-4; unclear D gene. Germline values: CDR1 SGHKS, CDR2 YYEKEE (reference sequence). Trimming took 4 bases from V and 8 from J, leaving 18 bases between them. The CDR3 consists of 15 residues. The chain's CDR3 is CASSLSRANKEKLFF. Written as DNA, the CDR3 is TGTGCCAGCAGCCTATCGCGGGCAAATAAGGAAAAACTGTTTTTT.

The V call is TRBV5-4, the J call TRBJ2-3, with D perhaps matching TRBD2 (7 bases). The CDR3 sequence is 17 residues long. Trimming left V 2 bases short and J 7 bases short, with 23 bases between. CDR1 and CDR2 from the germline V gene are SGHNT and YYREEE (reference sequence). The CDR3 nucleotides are TGTGCCAGCAGCTTTGGGGGGGGCGGGCCAAGCAGTTATACGCAGTATTTT. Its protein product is CASSFGGGGPSSYTQYF.

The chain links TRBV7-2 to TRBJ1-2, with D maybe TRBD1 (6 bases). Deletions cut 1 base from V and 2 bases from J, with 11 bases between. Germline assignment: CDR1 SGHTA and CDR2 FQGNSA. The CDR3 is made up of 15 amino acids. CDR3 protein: CASSLGFGTNYGYTF. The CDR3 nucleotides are TGTGCCAGCAGCTTAGGATTTGGGACAAACTATGGCTACACCTTC.

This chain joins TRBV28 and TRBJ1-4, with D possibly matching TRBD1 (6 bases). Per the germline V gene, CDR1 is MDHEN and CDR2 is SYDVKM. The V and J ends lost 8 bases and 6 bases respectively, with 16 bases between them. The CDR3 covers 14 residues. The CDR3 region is CASGIGGGYEKLFF. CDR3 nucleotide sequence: TGTGCCAGCGGGATTGGGGGCGGGTATGAAAAACTGTTTTTT.

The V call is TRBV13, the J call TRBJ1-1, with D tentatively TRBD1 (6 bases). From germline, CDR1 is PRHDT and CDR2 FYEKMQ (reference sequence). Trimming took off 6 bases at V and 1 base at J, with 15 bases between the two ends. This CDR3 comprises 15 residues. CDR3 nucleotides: TGTGCCAGCAGACTAGGGGGGGGCGCGAACACTGAAGCTTTCTTT. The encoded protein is CASRLGGGANTEAFF. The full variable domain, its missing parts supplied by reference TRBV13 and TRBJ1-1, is AAGVIQSPRHLIKEKRETATLKCYPIPRHDTVYWYQQGPGQDPQFLISFYEKMQSDKGSIPDRFSAQQFSDYHSELNMSSLELGDSALYFCASRLGGGANTEAFFGQGTRLTVV.

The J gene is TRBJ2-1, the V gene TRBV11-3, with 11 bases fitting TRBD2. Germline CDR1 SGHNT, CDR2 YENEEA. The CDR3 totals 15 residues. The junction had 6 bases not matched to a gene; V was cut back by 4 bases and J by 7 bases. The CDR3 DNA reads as TGTGCCAGCAGCTCGCCTAGCGGGAGGAGTAATGAGCAGTTCTTC. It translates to CASSSPSGRSNEQFF.

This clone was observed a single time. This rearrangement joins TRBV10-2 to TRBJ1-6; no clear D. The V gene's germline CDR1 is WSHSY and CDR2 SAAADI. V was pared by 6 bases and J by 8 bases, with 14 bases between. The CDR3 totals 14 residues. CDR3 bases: TGCGCCAGCAGCACGCGGGCGTCCGATTCACCCCTCCACTTT. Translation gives CASSTRASDSPLHF.

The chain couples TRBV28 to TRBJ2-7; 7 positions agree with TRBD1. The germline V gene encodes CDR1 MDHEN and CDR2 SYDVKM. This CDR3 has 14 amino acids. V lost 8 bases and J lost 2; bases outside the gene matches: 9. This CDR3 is CASRSGQSTYEQYF. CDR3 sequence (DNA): TGTGCCAGCCGGTCGGGACAGAGCACCTACGAGCAGTACTTC.

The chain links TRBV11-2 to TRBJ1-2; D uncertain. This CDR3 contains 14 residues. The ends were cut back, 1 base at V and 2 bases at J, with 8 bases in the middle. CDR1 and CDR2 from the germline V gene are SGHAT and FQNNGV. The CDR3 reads CASSLAPENYGYTF. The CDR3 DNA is TGTGCCAGCAGCTTAGCACCGGAGAACTATGGCTACACCTTC.

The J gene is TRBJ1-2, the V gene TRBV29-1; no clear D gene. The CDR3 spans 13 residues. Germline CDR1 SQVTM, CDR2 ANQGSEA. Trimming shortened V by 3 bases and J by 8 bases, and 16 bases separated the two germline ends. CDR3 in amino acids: CSVDRTDTGGYTF. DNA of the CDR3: TGCAGCGTTGACCGGACGGATACGGGGGGCTACACCTTC.

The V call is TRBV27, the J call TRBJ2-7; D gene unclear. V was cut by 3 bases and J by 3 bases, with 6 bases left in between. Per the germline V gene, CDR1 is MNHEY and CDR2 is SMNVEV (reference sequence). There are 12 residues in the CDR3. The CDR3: CASSFSGYEQYF. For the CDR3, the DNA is TGTGCCAGCAGTTTTTCAGGCTACGAGCAGTACTTC.

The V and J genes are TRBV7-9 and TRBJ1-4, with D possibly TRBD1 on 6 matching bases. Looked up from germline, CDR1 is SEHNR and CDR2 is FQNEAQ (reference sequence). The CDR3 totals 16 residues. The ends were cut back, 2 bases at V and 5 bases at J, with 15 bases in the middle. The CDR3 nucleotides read TGTGCCAGCAGCTTATCTACAGGGTTTCGGAATGAAAAACTGTTTTTT. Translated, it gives CASSLSTGFRNEKLFF. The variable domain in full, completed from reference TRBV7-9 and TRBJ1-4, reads DTGVSQNPRHKITKRGQNVTFRCDPISEHNRLYWYRQTLGQGPEFLTYFQNEAQLEKSRLLSDRFSAERPKGSFSTLEIQRTEQGDSAMYLCASSLSTGFRNEKLFFGSGTQLSVL.

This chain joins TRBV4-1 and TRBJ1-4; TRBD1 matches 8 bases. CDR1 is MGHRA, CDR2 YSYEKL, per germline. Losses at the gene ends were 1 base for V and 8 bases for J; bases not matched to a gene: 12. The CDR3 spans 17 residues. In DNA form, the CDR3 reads TGCGCCAGCAGCCAAGTGGGCCTGACAGGGGACAAGGAAAAACTGTTTTTT. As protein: CASSQVGLTGDKEKLFF.

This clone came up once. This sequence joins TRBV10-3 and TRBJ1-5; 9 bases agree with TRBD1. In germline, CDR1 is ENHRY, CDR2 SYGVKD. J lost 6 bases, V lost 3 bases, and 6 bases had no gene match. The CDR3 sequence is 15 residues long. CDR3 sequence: CAISEQGANSQPQHF. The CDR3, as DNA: TGTGCCATCAGTGAACAGGGGGCTAATAGTCAGCCCCAGCATTTT.

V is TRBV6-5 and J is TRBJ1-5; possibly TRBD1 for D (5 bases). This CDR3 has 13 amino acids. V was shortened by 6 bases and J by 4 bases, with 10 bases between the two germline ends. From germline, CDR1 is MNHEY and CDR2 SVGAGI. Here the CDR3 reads CASRGASNQPQHF. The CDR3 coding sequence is TGTGCCAGCAGAGGGGCGAGTAATCAGCCCCAGCATTTT.